This T cell receptor (beta chain) was observed in a study of blood T cell repertoires in COVID-19. Assay: immunoSEQ multiplex PCR; the TCRdb copy retains only in-frame clones and omits some. The repertoire consists of approximately 70,000 clones, with about 66% occurring once and the leading ten covering roughly 50%. The CDR3 runs 17 residues. Trimming removed 0 bases from V and 4 bases from J, with 15 bases in between. The germline gives CDR1 KGHSH, CDR2 LQKENI. This TCR came from a woman in her sixties or seventies who had been exposed to COVID-19. The chain employs TRBV18 and TRBJ2-2; possible D gene TRBD2, 5 bases. Sequences were obtained from PBMCs or T cells enriched from blood (not recorded which). The CDR3 DNA is TGTGCCAGCTCACCACCTCAGAGGGTTCTGTCCACCGGGGAGCTGTTTTTT. This sequence encodes CASSPPQRVLSTGELFF.